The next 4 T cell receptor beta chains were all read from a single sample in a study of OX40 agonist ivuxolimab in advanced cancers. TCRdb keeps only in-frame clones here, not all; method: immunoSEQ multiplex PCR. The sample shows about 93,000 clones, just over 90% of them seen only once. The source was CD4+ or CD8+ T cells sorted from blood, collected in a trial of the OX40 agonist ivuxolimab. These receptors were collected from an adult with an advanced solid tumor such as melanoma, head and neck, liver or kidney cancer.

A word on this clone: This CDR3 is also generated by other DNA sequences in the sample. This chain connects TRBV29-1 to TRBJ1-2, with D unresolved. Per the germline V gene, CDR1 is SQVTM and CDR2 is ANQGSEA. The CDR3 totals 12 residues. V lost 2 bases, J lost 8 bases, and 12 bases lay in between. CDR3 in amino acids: CSVERRYSGYTF. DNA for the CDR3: TGCAGCGTTGAACGGAGGTACAGCGGCTACACCTTC.

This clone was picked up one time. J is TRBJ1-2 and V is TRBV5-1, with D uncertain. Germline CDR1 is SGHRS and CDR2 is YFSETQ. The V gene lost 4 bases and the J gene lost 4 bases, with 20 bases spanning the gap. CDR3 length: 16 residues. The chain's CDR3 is CASSLDREPVGYGYTF. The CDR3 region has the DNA TGCGCCAGCAGCCTGGACCGGGAGCCAGTCGGCTATGGCTACACCTTC.

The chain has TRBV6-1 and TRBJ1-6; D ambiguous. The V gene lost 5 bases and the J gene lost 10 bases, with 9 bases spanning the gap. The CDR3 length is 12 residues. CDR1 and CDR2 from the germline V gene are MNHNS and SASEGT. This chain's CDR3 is CASSSPGSPLHF. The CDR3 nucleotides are TGTGCCAGCAGTTCCCCCGGGTCACCCCTCCACTTT.

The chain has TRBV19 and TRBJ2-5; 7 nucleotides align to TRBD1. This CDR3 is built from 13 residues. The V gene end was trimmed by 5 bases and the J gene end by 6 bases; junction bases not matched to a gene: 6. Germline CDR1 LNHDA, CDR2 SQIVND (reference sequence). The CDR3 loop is CASSFTGEKTQYF. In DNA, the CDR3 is TGTGCCAGTAGTTTTACAGGGGAAAAGACCCAGTACTTC.